The 19 T cell receptor beta chains in this list originate from one sample, sequenced in a study of cytomegalovirus exposure and HLA in healthy donors. Researchers ran the PCR with 60 Vbeta and 13 Jbeta primers. Sequencing used immunoSEQ multiplex PCR; TCRdb keeps in-frame clones, though not all of them. The data contain roughly 230,000 clones, approximately 81% of them singletons. Sequencing was performed on PBMCs. The receptor source for this set is a girl aged 2 to 9 in good health and CMV-seronegative.

The chain's CDR3 is CASSLAGVGYGYTF. CDR3 DNA sequence: TGTGCCAGCAGCTTGGCAGGGGTGGGCTATGGCTACACCTTC. This chain uses TRBV5-4 with TRBJ1-2, with D perhaps TRBD1 (6 bases). With 0 bases removed from V and 4 bases from J, the gap between germline ends came to 10 bases. Germline CDR1 reads SGHNT; CDR2 reads YYREEE (reference sequence). The CDR3 is made up of 14 amino acids. Full variable domain (remainder filled in from reference TRBV5-4 and TRBJ1-2): ETGVTQSPTHLIKTRGQQVTLRCSSQSGHNTVSWYQQALGQGPQFIFQYYREEENGRGNFPPRFSGLQFPNYSSELNVNALELDDSALYLCASSLAGVGYGYTFGSGTRLTVV.

CDR3 loop: CAWRSQGASNYGYTF. The CDR3 DNA reads TGTGCCTGGAGGTCCCAAGGGGCATCGAACTATGGCTACACCTTC. The rearrangement uses TRBV30 and TRBJ1-2, with a possible D match to TRBD1 (5 bases). The CDR3 has 15 residues. Trimming stripped 3 bases from V and 2 bases from J, with 16 bases between. CDR1 GTSNPN and CDR2 SVGIG come from the germline V gene (reference sequence).

The chain uses TRBV4-1 and TRBJ2-7; TRBD2 might be the D (5 bases). The germline V and J ends were trimmed by 0 bases and 0 bases, with 12 bases remaining between them. The germline V gene has CDR1 MGHRA and CDR2 YSYEKL. The CDR3 consists of 16 residues. The CDR3 protein is CASSQDQERDSYEQYF. The CDR3, as DNA: TGCGCCAGCAGCCAAGATCAGGAGAGGGACTCCTACGAGCAGTACTTC.

The V call is TRBV10-3, the J call TRBJ1-4, with 8 bases aligning to TRBD1. In germline, CDR1 is ENHRY, CDR2 SYGVKD. The CDR3 has 13 amino acids. The junction had 2 bases not matched to a gene; V was cut back by 9 bases and J by 2 bases. The CDR3 region is CAIRQGTNEKLFF. In DNA, the CDR3 is TGTGCCATTCGACAGGGGACTAATGAAAAACTGTTTTTT.

V is TRBV7-9 and J is TRBJ2-5; D possibly corresponds to TRBD2 (5 bases). CDR1 is SEHNR and CDR2 is FQNEAQ in the germline V gene (reference sequence). Between the trimmed V and J ends, which lost 5 bases and 2 bases, there was a span of 15 bases. CDR3 size: 15 residues. CDR3 loop: CASSVNEGSQETQYF. The CDR3, as DNA: TGTGCCAGCAGCGTGAACGAGGGCTCTCAAGAGACCCAGTACTTC.

J is TRBJ2-7 and V is TRBV11-2; TRBD1 matches 9 bases. CDR3 length: 14 amino acids. V was pared by 5 bases and J by 2 bases, with 4 bases of the junction left unmatched. The germline gives CDR1 SGHAT, CDR2 FQNNGV. CDR3 bases: TGTGCCAGCAGCCATACAGGGGGCGCCTACGAGCAGTACTTC. It encodes CASSHTGGAYEQYF. Drawing the rest from reference TRBV11-2 and TRBJ2-7, the complete variable domain is EAGVAQSPRYKIIEKRQSVAFWCNPISGHATLYWYQQILGQGPKLLIQFQNNGVVDDSQLPKDRFSAERLKGVDSTLKIQPAKLEDSAVYLCASSHTGGAYEQYFGPGTRLTVT.

The chain employs TRBV2 and TRBJ1-5; D is unresolved. Germline lookup yields CDR1 SNHLY and CDR2 FYNNEI. The CDR3 has 14 residues. Trimming cost V 4 bases and J 11 bases, with 18 bases left between them. CDR3 sequence: CASSVPGSEWAQHF. CDR3 coding DNA: TGTGCCAGCAGTGTTCCAGGTAGTGAGTGGGCCCAGCATTTT.

The CDR3 DNA follows: TGTGCCAGCTCATCTCAAGACAGGTCCTACGAGCAGTACTTC. Protein product: CASSSQDRSYEQYF. The V call is TRBV18, the J call TRBJ2-7; possibly TRBD1 for D (6 bases). V was trimmed by 5 bases and J by 1 base, leaving 12 bases between them. Germline V gives CDR1 KGHSH, CDR2 LQKENI. The CDR3 runs 14 residues.

With regard to this clone: This sample includes further DNA sequences coding for the same CDR3. The chain couples TRBV20-1 to TRBJ2-7; possible D gene TRBD1, 6 bases. V was pared by 2 bases and J by 4 bases, with 6 bases between. The CDR3 sequence is 11 residues long. From germline, CDR1 is DFQATT and CDR2 SNEGSKA (reference sequence). As DNA, the CDR3 is TGCAGTGCTAGACAGGGGTACGAGCAGTACTTC. It is translated as CSARQGYEQYF.

The chain has TRBV6-1 and TRBJ2-4, with 10 positions matching TRBD2. V was pared by 1 base and J by 8 bases, with 5 bases of the junction left unmatched. The CDR3 is made up of 15 amino acids. Looked up from germline, CDR1 is MNHNS and CDR2 is SASEGT. CDR3 DNA sequence: TGTGCCAGCAGTGAAGTCCCTAGCGGGAGAGACATTCAGTACTTC. Its protein is CASSEVPSGRDIQYF.

The rearrangement links TRBV2 to TRBJ1-1; no firm D call. V lost 4 bases to trimming and J lost 0 bases, with 3 bases between them. This CDR3 has 12 residues. Germline CDR1 is SNHLY and CDR2 is FYNNEI. The CDR3 here is CASSVMNTEAFF. CDR3 sequence (DNA): TGTGCCAGCAGTGTAATGAACACTGAAGCTTTCTTT.

The rearrangement uses TRBV27 and TRBJ2-7; 8 positions match TRBD2. Looked up from germline, CDR1 is MNHEY and CDR2 is SMNVEV (reference sequence). This CDR3 is 14 amino acids long. Losses at the gene ends were 3 bases for V and 4 bases for J; bases not matched to a gene: 5. CDR3 in amino acids: CASSFRRGGYEQYF. The DNA for the CDR3 is TGTGCCAGCAGTTTCCGCCGGGGGGGTTACGAGCAGTACTTC.

This chain links TRBV4-1 with TRBJ1-3, with TRBD1 identical over 7 bases. Germline V CDR1 and CDR2: MGHRA, YSYEKL. J gave up 2 bases and V 8 bases, and 12 bases lay outside the gene matches. CDR3 size: 16 residues. CDR3 amino acids: CASARGQSKAGNTIYF. The CDR3 nucleotides are TGCGCCAGCGCGAGGGGACAGTCGAAAGCTGGAAACACCATATATTTT.

The V gene is TRBV11-2, the J gene TRBJ2-2; no clear D. The CDR3 is 14 amino acids. The germline V gene encodes CDR1 SGHAT and CDR2 FQNNGV. Trimming took 3 bases from V and 1 from J, leaving 6 bases between them. The CDR3 bases are TGTGCCAGCAGCTTCCACGGGAACACCGGGGAGCTGTTTTTT. As protein: CASSFHGNTGELFF. Using reference TRBV11-2 and TRBJ2-2 for the parts outside the CDR3, the full variable domain is EAGVAQSPRYKIIEKRQSVAFWCNPISGHATLYWYQQILGQGPKLLIQFQNNGVVDDSQLPKDRFSAERLKGVDSTLKIQPAKLEDSAVYLCASSFHGNTGELFFGEGSRLTVL.

This clone has only one observation. CDR3 region: CASSGLAGDIAGELFF. The CDR3 DNA is TGTGCCAGCAGCGGCCTAGCGGGAGACATCGCCGGGGAGCTGTTTTTT. The chain links TRBV9 to TRBJ2-2; TRBD2 aligns across 10 bases. The CDR3 covers 16 residues. Losses at the gene ends were 3 bases for V and 6 bases for J; bases not matched to a gene: 8. The germline CDR1 and CDR2 sequences are SGDLS and YYNGEE.

CDR3 protein: CASKGASGSGPEQFF. Here the CDR3 DNA reads TGCGCCAGCAAGGGGGCTAGCGGGAGTGGGCCTGAGCAGTTCTTC. The chain employs TRBV5-1 and TRBJ2-1; 10 bases are shared with TRBD2. Germline CDR1 reads SGHRS; CDR2 reads YFSETQ. The CDR3 is 15 amino acids. Trimming took 6 bases from V and 9 from J; bases not matched to a gene: 12.

The gene calls are TRBV29-1 and TRBJ1-2, with 10 bases aligning to TRBD1. V lost 5 bases to trimming and J lost 5 bases; unmatched junction nucleotides: 5. The CDR3 covers 13 residues. Germline CDR1 SQVTM, CDR2 ANQGSEA. This chain's CDR3 is CSVWGQGMYGYTF. The CDR3 nucleotides are TGCAGCGTTTGGGGACAGGGGATGTATGGCTACACCTTC.

The rearrangement uses TRBV6-1 and TRBJ1-5; D is perhaps TRBD1 (6 bases). The CDR3 runs to 14 residues. Per germline, CDR1 MNHNS and CDR2 SASEGT. V was shortened by 7 bases and J by 4 bases, with 14 bases between the two germline ends. The CDR3 DNA reads TGTGCCAGCAAGGGGGGGGGTCGGAATCAGCCCCAGCATTTT. The encoded protein is CASKGGGRNQPQHF.

The rearrangement links TRBV19 to TRBJ1-5; D possibly corresponds to TRBD1 (6 bases). V shed 6 bases and J shed 4 bases, with 13 bases lying between them. This CDR3 is built from 14 residues. Germline V gives CDR1 LNHDA, CDR2 SQIVND (reference sequence). The CDR3 protein is CASRWTARNQPQHF. In DNA, the CDR3 is TGTGCCAGTAGATGGACAGCCCGTAATCAGCCCCAGCATTTT.